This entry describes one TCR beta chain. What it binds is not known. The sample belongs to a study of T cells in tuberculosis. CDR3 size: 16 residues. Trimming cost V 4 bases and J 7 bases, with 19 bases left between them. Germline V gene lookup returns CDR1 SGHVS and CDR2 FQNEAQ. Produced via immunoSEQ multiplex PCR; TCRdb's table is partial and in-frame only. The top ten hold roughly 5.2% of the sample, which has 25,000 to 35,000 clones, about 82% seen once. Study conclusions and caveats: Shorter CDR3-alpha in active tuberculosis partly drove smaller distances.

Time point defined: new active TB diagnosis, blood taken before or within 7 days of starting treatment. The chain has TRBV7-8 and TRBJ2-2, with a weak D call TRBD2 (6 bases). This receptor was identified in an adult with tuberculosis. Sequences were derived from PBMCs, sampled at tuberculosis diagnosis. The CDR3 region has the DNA TGTGCCAGCAGCTCGTATGGGACCGGGGGAGGCGGGGAGCTGTTTTTT. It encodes CASSSYGTGGGGELFF.